This TCR beta chain came from a study of blood T cell repertoires in COVID-19. Overall study context: The United States, Italy and Spain supplied acute and convalescent COVID-19 samples.

Under the authors' procedure: For nucleated cells, counts were estimated from reference gene primer amplification. The method was immunoSEQ multiplex PCR; TCRdb's version includes in-frame clones alone and lacks a portion of them. D and trimming were read from the DNA, whereas the V and J calls and clone size are those reported in that table. The sample lists 350,000 or so clones, around 91% occurring once. Germline V gene lookup returns CDR1 MNHEY and CDR2 SVGAGI. The CDR3 has 14 residues. Trimming stripped 7 bases from V and 5 bases from J, with 17 bases between. V gene TRBV6-5 combines with J gene TRBJ1-2; tentatively, D is TRBD1 (5 bases). The TCR was taken from a man between 18 and 29 years old with active or convalescent COVID-19. Material: peripheral blood. The chain's CDR3 is CASKGRGAWYGYTF. Here the CDR3 DNA reads TGTGCCAGCAAGGGGCGGGGAGCTTGGTATGGCTACACCTTC.